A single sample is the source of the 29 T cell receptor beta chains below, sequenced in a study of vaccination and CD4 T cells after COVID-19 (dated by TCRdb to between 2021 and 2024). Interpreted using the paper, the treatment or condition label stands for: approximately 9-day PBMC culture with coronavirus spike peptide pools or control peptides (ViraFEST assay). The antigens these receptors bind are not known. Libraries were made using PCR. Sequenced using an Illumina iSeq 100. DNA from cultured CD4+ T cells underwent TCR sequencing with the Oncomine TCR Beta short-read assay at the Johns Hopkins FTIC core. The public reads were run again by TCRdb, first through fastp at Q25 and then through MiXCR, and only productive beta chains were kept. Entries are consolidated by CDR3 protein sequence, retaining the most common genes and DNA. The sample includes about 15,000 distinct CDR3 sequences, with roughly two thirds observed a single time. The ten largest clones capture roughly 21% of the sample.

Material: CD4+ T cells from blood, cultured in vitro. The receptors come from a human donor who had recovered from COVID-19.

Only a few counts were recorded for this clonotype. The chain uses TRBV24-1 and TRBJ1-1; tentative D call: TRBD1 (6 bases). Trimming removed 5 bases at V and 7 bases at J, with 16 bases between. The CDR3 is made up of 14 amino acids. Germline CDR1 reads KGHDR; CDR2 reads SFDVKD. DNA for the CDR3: TGTGCCACCAGTGGGGGGGGTAAAGGGGGTGAAGCTTTCTTT. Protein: CATSGGGKGGEAFF.

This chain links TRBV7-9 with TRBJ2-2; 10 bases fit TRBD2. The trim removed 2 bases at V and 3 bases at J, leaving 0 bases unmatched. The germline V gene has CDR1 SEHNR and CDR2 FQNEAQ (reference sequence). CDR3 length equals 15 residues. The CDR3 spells CASSLLAGDTGELFF. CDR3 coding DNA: TGTGCCAGCAGCTTACTAGCGGGGGACACCGGGGAGCTGTTTTTT.

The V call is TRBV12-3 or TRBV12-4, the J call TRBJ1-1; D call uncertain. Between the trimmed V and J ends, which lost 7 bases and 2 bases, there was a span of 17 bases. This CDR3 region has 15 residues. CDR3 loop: CASIPTASYNTEAFF. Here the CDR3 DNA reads TGTGCCAGCATTCCGACCGCAAGCTATAACACTGAAGCTTTCTTT.

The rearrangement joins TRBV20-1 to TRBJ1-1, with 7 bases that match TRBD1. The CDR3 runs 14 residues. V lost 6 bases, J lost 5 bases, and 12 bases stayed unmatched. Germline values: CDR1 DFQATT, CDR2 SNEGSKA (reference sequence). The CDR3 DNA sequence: TGCAGTGCAACTCGGAACAGGGGAGGGACTGAAGCTTTCTTT. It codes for CSATRNRGGTEAFF.

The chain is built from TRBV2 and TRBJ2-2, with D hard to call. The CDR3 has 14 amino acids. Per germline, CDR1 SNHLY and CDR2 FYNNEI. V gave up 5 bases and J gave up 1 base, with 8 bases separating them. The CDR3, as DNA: TGTGCCAGCAGTCGACGAGAGAACACCGGGGAGCTGTTTTTT. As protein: CASSRRENTGELFF. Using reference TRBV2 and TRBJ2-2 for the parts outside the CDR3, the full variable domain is EPEVTQTPSHQVTQMGQEVILRCVPISNHLYFYWYRQILGQKVEFLVSFYNNEISEKSEIFDDQFSVERPDGSNFTLKIRSTKLEDSAMYFCASSRRENTGELFFGEGSRLTVL.

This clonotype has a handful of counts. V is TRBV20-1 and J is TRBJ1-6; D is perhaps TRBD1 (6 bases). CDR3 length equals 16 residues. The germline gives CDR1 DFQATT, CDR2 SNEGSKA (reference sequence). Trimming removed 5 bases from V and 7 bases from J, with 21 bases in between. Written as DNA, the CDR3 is TGCAGTGCTTGGAGGTCCGGGGGGCGGCGAAATTCACCCCTCCACTTT. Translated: CSAWRSGGRRNSPLHF.

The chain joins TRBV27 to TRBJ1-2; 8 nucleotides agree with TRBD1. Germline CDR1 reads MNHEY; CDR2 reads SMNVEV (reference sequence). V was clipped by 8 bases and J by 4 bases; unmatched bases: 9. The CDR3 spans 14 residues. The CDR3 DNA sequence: TGTGCCAGCGGACCACAGGGGGTTTCCTATGGCTACACCTTC. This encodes CASGPQGVSYGYTF.

The CDR3 loop is CASLQDRGLGGTEAFF. The CDR3 region has the DNA TGTGCCAGTCTGCAAGACAGGGGGCTAGGTGGCACTGAAGCTTTCTTT. The chain is built from TRBV19 and TRBJ1-1; 10 bases map to TRBD1. Trimming at V came to 8 bases and at J to 4 bases, leaving 13 bases not matched to a gene. Germline V gene data show CDR1 as LNHDA and CDR2 as SQIVND (reference sequence). CDR3 length equals 16 residues.

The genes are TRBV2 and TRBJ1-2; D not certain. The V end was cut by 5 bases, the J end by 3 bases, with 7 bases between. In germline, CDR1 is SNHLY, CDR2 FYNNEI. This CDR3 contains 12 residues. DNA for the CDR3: TGTGCCAGCAGTTCAGAGTACTATGGCTACACCTTC. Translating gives CASSSEYYGYTF.

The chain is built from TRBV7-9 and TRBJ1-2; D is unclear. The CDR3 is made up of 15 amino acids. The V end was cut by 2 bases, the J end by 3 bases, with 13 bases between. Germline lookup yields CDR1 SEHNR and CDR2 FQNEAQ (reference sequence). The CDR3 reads CASSLFSLQDYGYTF. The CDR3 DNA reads TGTGCCAGCAGCTTATTTTCTCTCCAAGACTATGGCTACACCTTC.

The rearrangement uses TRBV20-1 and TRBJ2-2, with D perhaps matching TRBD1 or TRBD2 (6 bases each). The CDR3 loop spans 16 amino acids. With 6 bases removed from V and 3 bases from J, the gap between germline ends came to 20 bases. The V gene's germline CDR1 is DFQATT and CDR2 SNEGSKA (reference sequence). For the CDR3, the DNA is TGCAGTGCGCCCCACGGGGGCAATTTGGACACCGGGGAGCTGTTTTTT. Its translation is CSAPHGGNLDTGELFF.

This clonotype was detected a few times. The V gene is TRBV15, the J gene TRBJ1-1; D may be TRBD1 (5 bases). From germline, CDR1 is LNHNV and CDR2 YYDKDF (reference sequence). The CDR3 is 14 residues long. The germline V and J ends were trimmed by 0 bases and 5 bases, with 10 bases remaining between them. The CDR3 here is CATSRDGGETEAFF. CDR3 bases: TGTGCCACCAGCAGAGATGGGGGAGAAACTGAAGCTTTCTTT.

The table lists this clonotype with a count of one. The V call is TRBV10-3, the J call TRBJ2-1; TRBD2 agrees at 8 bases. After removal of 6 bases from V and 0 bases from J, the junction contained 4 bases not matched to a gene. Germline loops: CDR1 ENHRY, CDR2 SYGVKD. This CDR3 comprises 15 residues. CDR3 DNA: TGTGCCATCAGGGTAGCGGGGAGCTCCTACAATGAGCAGTTCTTC. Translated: CAIRVAGSSYNEQFF.

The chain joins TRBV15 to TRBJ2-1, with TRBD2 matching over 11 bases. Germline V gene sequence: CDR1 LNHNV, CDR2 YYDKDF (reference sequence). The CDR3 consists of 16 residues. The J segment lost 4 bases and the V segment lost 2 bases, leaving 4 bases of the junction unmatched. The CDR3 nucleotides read TGTGCCACCAGCAGATTAAGACTAGCGGGATACAATGAGCAGTTCTTC. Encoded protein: CATSRLRLAGYNEQFF.

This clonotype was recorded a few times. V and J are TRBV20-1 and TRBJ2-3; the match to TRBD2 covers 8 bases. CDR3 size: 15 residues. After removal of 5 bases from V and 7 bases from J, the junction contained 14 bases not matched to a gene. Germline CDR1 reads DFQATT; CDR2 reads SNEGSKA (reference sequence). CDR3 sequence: CSALRLAGGSNTQYF. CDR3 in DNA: TGCAGTGCTCTCCGTCTTGCGGGGGGTTCGAATACGCAGTATTTT.

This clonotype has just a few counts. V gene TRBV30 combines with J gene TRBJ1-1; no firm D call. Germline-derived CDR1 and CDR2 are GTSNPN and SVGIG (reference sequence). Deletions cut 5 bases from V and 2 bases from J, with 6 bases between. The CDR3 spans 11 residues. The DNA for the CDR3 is TGTGCCTGGGTCCAAAACACTGAAGCTTTCTTT. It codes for CAWVQNTEAFF.

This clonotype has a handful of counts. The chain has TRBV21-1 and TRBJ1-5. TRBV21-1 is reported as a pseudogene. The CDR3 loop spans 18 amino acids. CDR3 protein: CASSKALCKSPNNQPQHF. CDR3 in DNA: TGTGCCAGCAGCAAAGCGCTTTGCAAGAGCCCGAACAATCAGCCCCAGCATTTT.

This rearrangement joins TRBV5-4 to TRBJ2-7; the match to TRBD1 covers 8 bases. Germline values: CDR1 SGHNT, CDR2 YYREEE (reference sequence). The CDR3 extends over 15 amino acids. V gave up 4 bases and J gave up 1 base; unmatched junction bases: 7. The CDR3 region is CASSEVRTGSYEQYF. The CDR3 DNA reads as TGTGCCAGCAGCGAAGTCCGGACAGGGTCCTACGAGCAGTACTTC. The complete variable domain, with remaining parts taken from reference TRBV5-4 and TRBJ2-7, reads ETGVTQSPTHLIKTRGQQVTLRCSSQSGHNTVSWYQQALGQGPQFIFQYYREEENGRGNFPPRFSGLQFPNYSSELNVNALELDDSALYLCASSEVRTGSYEQYFGPGTRLTVT.

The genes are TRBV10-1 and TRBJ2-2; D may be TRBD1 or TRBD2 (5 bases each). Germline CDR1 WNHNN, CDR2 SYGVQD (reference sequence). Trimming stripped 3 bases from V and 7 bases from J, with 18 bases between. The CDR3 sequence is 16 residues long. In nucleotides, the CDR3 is TGCGCCAGCAGTGACCCCGGGACCTCCTCACTCGGGGAGCTGTTTTTT. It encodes CASSDPGTSSLGELFF.

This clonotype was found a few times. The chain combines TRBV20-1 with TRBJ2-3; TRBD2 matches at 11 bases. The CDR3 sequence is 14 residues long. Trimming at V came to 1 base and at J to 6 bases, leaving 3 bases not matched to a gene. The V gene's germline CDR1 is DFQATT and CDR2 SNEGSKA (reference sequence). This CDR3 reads CSARGTSGLDTQYF. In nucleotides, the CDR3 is TGCAGTGCTAGAGGGACTAGCGGGCTGGATACGCAGTATTTT.

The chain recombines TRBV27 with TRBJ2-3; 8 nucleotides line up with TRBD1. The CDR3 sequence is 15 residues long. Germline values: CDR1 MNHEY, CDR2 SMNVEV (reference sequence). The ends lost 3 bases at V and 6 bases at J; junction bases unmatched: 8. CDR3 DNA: TGTGCCAGCAGTTTCCGGCCAGGGGGCGCGGATACGCAGTATTTT. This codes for CASSFRPGGADTQYF.

CDR3 in DNA: TGCAGTGCTAGAGCTCGGACAGGCCCGAAGGGCACTGAAGCTTTCTTT. Its translation is CSARARTGPKGTEAFF. The genes are TRBV20-1 and TRBJ1-1; TRBD1 agrees at 7 bases. This CDR3 region has 16 residues. Per germline, CDR1 DFQATT and CDR2 SNEGSKA (reference sequence). V lost 1 base, J lost 4 bases, and 12 bases stayed unmatched.

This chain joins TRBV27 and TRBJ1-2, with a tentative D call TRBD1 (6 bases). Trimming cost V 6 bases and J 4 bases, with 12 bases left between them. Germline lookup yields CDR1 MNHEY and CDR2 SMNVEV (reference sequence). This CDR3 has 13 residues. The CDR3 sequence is CASRRGGSYGYTF. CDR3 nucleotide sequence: TGTGCCAGCAGACGAGGGGGGAGCTATGGCTACACCTTC.

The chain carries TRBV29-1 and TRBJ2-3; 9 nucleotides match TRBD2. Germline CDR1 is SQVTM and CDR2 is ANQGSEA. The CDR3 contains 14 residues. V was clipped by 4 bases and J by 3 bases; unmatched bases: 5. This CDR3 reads CSVVVLAGTDTQYF. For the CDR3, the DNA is TGCAGCGTTGTCGTTCTAGCGGGGACAGATACGCAGTATTTT.

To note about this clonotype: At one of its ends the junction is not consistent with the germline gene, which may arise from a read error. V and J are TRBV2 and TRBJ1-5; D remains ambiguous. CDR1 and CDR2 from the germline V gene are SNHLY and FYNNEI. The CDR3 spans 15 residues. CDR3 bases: TGCGCCAGCACCCCACTCGGGGTAACAGATCAGCCCCAGCATTTT. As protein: CASTPLGVTDQPQHF.

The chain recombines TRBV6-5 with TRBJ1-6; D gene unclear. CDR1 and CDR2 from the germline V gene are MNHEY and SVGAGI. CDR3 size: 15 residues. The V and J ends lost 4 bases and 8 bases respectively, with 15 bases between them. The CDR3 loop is CASSFDERADSPLHF. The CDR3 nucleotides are TGTGCCAGCAGTTTTGACGAGAGGGCCGATTCACCCCTCCACTTT.

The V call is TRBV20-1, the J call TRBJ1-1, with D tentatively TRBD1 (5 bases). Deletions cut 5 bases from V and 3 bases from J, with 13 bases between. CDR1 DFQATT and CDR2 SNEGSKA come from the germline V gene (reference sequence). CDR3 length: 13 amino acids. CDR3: CSAGNWGDTEAFF. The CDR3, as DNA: TGCAGTGCTGGGAATTGGGGGGACACTGAAGCTTTCTTT.

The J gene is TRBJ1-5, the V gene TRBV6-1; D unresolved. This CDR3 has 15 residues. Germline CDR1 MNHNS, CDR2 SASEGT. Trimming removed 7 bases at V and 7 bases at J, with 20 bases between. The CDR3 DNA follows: TGTGCCAGCAACTTGACGGGGAAGATCCAGCAGCCCCAGCATTTT. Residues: CASNLTGKIQQPQHF.

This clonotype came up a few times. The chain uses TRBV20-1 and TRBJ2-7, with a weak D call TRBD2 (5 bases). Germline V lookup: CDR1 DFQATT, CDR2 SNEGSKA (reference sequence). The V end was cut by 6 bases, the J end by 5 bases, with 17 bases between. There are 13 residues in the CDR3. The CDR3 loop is CSASVGRRDEQYF. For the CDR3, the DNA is TGCAGTGCATCCGTAGGCCGGCGGGACGAGCAGTACTTC.